Shown below are 11 T cell receptor beta chains from a single sample sequenced in a study of cytomegalovirus exposure and HLA in healthy donors (dated by TCRdb to 2016 to 2017). Library preparation employed the immunoSEQ multiplex PCR assay. For the multiplex PCR, a mixture combining 60 forward primers for TCR Vbeta segments and 13 reverse primers for TCR Jbeta segments was used. The source is immuneACCESS, and TCRdb retained only in-frame sequences with V and J called. Part of the clones is not carried over; for the studies checked, unresolved V genes explain less than half of this, and the remainder is unexplained. The sample table records 150,000 to 200,000 clones; roughly four fifths of these occur just once. Of the sample, about 1.9% is held by the ten largest clones. Sequencing input: PBMCs. The source is a man younger than 45 in good health and CMV-seronegative.

The sample holds a few counts of this clone. J is TRBJ2-1 and V is TRBV5-4; 13 bases are shared with TRBD2. Germline lookup yields CDR1 SGHNT and CDR2 YYREEE (reference sequence). This CDR3 has 16 amino acids. Trimming took 2 bases from V and 7 from J; bases not matched to a gene: 6. The CDR3 spells CASSLLAGGSRNEQFF. DNA of the CDR3: TGTGCCAGCAGCTTACTAGCGGGAGGGAGCCGGAATGAGCAGTTCTTC.

V and J are TRBV7-3 and TRBJ2-7, with D tentatively TRBD1 (6 bases). V was clipped by 0 bases and J by 5 bases, with 8 bases between them. The germline gives CDR1 SGHTA, CDR2 FQGTGA. The CDR3 has 13 amino acids. The CDR3 spells CASSLTTGNEQYF. The DNA for the CDR3 is TGTGCCAGCAGCTTAACTACAGGGAACGAGCAGTACTTC.

The chain links TRBV27 to TRBJ1-2, with 8 bases that match TRBD1. V lost 7 bases to trimming and J lost 6 bases; unmatched junction nucleotides: 4. Germline values: CDR1 MNHEY, CDR2 SMNVEV (reference sequence). This CDR3 comprises 12 residues. The CDR3 region is CASTSGGDGYTF. The CDR3 DNA reads TGTGCCAGCACCTCAGGGGGCGATGGCTACACCTTC.

The rearrangement links TRBV9 to TRBJ2-7; 7 nucleotides match TRBD1. The CDR3 sequence is 14 residues long. The V and J ends lost 4 bases and 3 bases, in that order; junction bases with no gene match: 7. Germline V gene sequence: CDR1 SGDLS, CDR2 YYNGEE. CDR3 residues: CASSLGGQDYEQYF. The CDR3 coding sequence is TGTGCCAGCAGCCTCGGAGGACAGGACTACGAGCAGTACTTC.

This clone has only one observation. The rearrangement uses TRBV7-9 and TRBJ2-3; TRBD2 matches 13 bases. Germline CDR1 is SEHNR and CDR2 is FQNEAQ (reference sequence). V lost 5 bases to trimming and J lost 5 bases; unmatched junction nucleotides: 4. The CDR3 totals 15 residues. In nucleotides, the CDR3 is TGTGCCAGCAGCGGGACTAGCGGGATCATAGATACGCAGTATTTT. Residues: CASSGTSGIIDTQYF.

This rearrangement joins TRBV29-1 to TRBJ2-5; TRBD2 agrees at 7 bases. Germline CDR1 SQVTM, CDR2 ANQGSEA. The CDR3 sequence is 12 residues long. V lost 4 bases and J lost 4; bases outside the gene matches: 3. CDR3 DNA: TGCAGCGTTGTTGCGGGAGCAGAGACCCAGTACTTC. This encodes CSVVAGAETQYF.

J is TRBJ1-2 and V is TRBV2, with TRBD1 identical over 7 bases. Germline V CDR1 and CDR2: SNHLY, FYNNEI. The CDR3 is 13 amino acids. The trim removed 5 bases at V and 8 bases at J, leaving 8 bases unmatched. The CDR3 here is CASSFDRVGGYTF. CDR3 bases: TGTGCCAGCAGTTTCGACAGGGTAGGAGGCTACACCTTC.

V usage is TRBV9 and J usage is TRBJ2-7; 7 bases are a match to TRBD1. After removal of 0 bases from V and 3 bases from J, the junction contained 6 bases not matched to a gene. The CDR3 consists of 15 residues. Germline assignment: CDR1 SGDLS and CDR2 YYNGEE. Written as DNA, the CDR3 is TGTGCCAGCAGCGTAGCGACAGGGATGGGCTACGAGCAGTACTTC. It encodes CASSVATGMGYEQYF.

The chain joins TRBV29-1 to TRBJ2-6; the match to TRBD2 covers 7 bases. Germline V gives CDR1 SQVTM, CDR2 ANQGSEA. V gave up 2 bases and J gave up 2 bases; unmatched junction bases: 0. This CDR3 has 14 amino acids. CDR3 nucleotides: TGCAGCGTTGAACGGGGGGCTGGGGCCAACGTCCTGACTTTC. Translation gives CSVERGAGANVLTF.

The chain couples TRBV6-5 to TRBJ2-1, with 8 nucleotides matching TRBD1. V was pared by 5 bases and J by 5 bases, with 8 bases of the junction left unmatched. The CDR3 runs to 15 residues. Per the germline V gene, CDR1 is MNHEY and CDR2 is SVGAGI. The CDR3 loop reads CASSRGQGWNNEQFF. The CDR3 DNA reads TGTGCCAGCAGTCGAGGACAGGGATGGAACAATGAGCAGTTCTTC.

The gene calls are TRBV5-4 and TRBJ2-1; D unclear. The CDR3 totals 12 residues. Germline V gene lookup returns CDR1 SGHNT and CDR2 YYREEE (reference sequence). V was pared by 4 bases and J by 7 bases, with 9 bases between. The DNA of the CDR3 is TGTGCCAGCAGCCTCATAACAAATGAGCAGTTCTTC. It yields the protein CASSLITNEQFF.